Below are 9 T cell receptor beta chains sequenced from a single sample in a study of T cell repertoires in cytomegalovirus infection. Their recognized antigens are unknown. TCRdb analysed the reads with MiXCR anew, one entry per CDR3 protein. This table holds roughly 350,000 distinct CDR3 sequences, roughly 34% found once. The sequenced sample was cultured PBMCs, obtained from culture after CMV antigen stimulation. These receptors were obtained from a human donor in good health (CMV status not recorded). Some clones in this sample may be carry-over from other donors' samples.

The sample holds a few counts of this clonotype. The chain has TRBV7-2 and TRBJ2-3; 7 bases line up with TRBD1. The CDR3 consists of 17 residues. Trimming at V came to 2 bases and at J to 0 bases, leaving 8 bases not matched to a gene. Per the germline V gene, CDR1 is SGHTA and CDR2 is FQGNSA. The CDR3 loop reads CASSLISTGRSTDTQYF. CDR3 DNA: TGTGCCAGCAGCTTAATTTCGACAGGGCGAAGCACAGATACGCAGTATTTT.

V usage is TRBV25-1 and J usage is TRBJ1-5; D uncertain. The length of the CDR3 is 15 residues. V lost 1 base to trimming and J lost 0 bases, with 7 bases between them. The germline gives CDR1 MGHDK, CDR2 SYGVNS. The chain's CDR3 is CASSESRDSNQPQHF. The CDR3, as DNA: TGTGCCAGCAGTGAATCGAGGGATAGCAATCAGCCCCAGCATTTT.

This clonotype was seen more than once but under ten times. The V call is TRBV7-6, the J call TRBJ2-7; 7 nucleotides line up with TRBD1. CDR1 is SGHVS and CDR2 is FNYEAQ in the germline V gene. Germline trimming cut 5 bases from V and 6 bases from J; bases unmatched to any gene: 7. The CDR3 is made up of 13 amino acids. CDR3 region: CASSTGQVGEQYF. The CDR3 nucleotides are TGTGCCAGCAGCACAGGACAGGTTGGCGAGCAGTACTTC.

V is TRBV28 and J is TRBJ2-7; 7 bases line up with TRBD2. V was clipped by 4 bases and J by 5 bases; unmatched bases: 8. The CDR3 runs to 14 residues. The germline V gene encodes CDR1 MDHEN and CDR2 SYDVKM. CDR3 protein: CASSSRGRGHEQYF. The CDR3 region has the DNA TGTGCCAGCAGTTCCCGAGGGAGGGGCCACGAGCAGTACTTC.

The chain has TRBV6-2 or TRBV6-3 and TRBJ2-7, with D possibly matching TRBD1 (5 bases). V lost 2 bases and J lost 2, with 10 bases in between. Germline-derived CDR1 and CDR2 are MNHEY and SVGEGT. The CDR3 is 14 amino acids. CDR3 in DNA: TGTGCCAGCAGTTACAGGGGTCAACCCTACGAGCAGTACTTC. Its protein product is CASSYRGQPYEQYF.

This clonotype was observed many times. The V call is TRBV7-8, the J call TRBJ2-5, with 11 nucleotides matching TRBD1. J lost 6 bases, V lost 5 bases, and 14 bases had no gene match. The CDR3 has 17 amino acids. CDR1 is SGHVS and CDR2 is FQNEAQ in the germline V gene. Here the CDR3 reads CASSLPFWTGGKKTQYF. In DNA form, the CDR3 reads TGTGCCAGCAGCCTTCCGTTCTGGACAGGGGGCAAGAAGACCCAGTACTTC.

This clonotype has ten or more counts. The CDR3 region has the DNA TGTGCCAGCAGCTTCGTCGGGACAGGGGGGTACTACGAGCAGTACTTC. This gives the protein CASSFVGTGGYYEQYF. The chain couples TRBV7-2 to TRBJ2-7; 11 nucleotides agree with TRBD1. The CDR3 covers 16 residues. The V segment lost 3 bases and the J segment 3 bases; nucleotides outside the gene matches: 7. Per the germline V gene, CDR1 is SGHTA and CDR2 is FQGNSA.

This clonotype occurred a few times. V gene TRBV6-1 combines with J gene TRBJ2-1, with D hard to call. V lost 4 bases, J lost 6 bases, and 13 bases lay in between. Germline-derived CDR1 and CDR2 are MNHNS and SASEGT. The length of the CDR3 is 14 residues. CDR3 DNA: TGTGCCAGCAGTGGCATAGGGCCTTCCAATGAGCAGTTCTTC. It encodes CASSGIGPSNEQFF.

The chain employs TRBV27 and TRBJ2-7, with D perhaps assigned TRBD1 or TRBD2 (5 bases each). Germline V lookup: CDR1 MNHEY, CDR2 SMNVEV (reference sequence). This CDR3 comprises 16 residues. V lost 5 bases and J lost 0, with 17 bases in between. The CDR3 coding sequence is TGTGCCAGCAGTACTCGGGACGGACGAACCTCCTACGAGCAGTACTTC. This codes for CASSTRDGRTSYEQYF.